The rows below give T cell receptor beta chains drawn from one sample of a study of blood T cells in healthy people across ages. Using its own MiXCR run on the 5' RACE reads, TCRdb lists one record per CDR3 protein. Among about 1.1 million distinct CDR3 sequences listed, 30% to 40% were seen once. Input material: blood. The receptors were gathered from a man younger than 35 in good health. Both conserved end residues are part of each CDR3. The D gene is left open where the match is weak. Size tells how often a clone was seen (once, few, many) or the class of an expanded clone, and some rows leave it out.

d_gene,j_gene,v_gene,len,abundance,CDR3nt,CDR3aa
NA,TRBJ2-5,TRBV4-3,13,few,TGCGCCAGCAGCCAAGACCCCGCAGGTGAGCAGTACTTC,CASSQDPAGEQYF
NA,TRBJ2-1,TRBV7-2,13,large,TGTGCCAGCACCGAAACTGGTTACAATGAGCAGTTCTTC,CASTETGYNEQFF
NA,TRBJ1-2,TRBV4-3,14,NA,TGCGCCAGCAGCCAAATCATTGGAGCGGGGGGCTACACCTTC,CASSQIIGAGGYTF
TRBD1,TRBJ1-2,TRBV10-3,13,NA,TGTGCCATCAGTGAGACAGGGGAGCATGGCTACACCTTC,CAISETGEHGYTF
NA,TRBJ2-7,TRBV4-2,13,NA,TGTGCCAGCAGCGAGGGAACGGACTACGAGCAGTACTTC,CASSEGTDYEQYF
NA,TRBJ2-5,TRBV11-2,14,NA,TGCGCCAGCAGCGGGCTCCAATACCAAGAGACCCAGTACTTC,CASSGLQYQETQYF
TRBD2,TRBJ2-1,TRBV4-3,17,NA,TGCGCCAGCAGCCAAGAGCCAGCGGGGAGCTCCTACAATGAGCAGTTCTTC,CASSQEPAGSSYNEQFF
NA,TRBJ1-2,TRBV9,14,few,TGTGCCAGCAGCCTAGGACGGACCTACTATGGCTACACCTTC,CASSLGRTYYGYTF
NA,TRBJ1-5,TRBV19,15,NA,TGTGCCAGTAGAGGGTCCCCTTACGGGCTTCAGCCCCAGCATTTT,CASRGSPYGLQPQHF
TRBD1,TRBJ1-2,TRBV3-1,12,few,TGTGCCAGCCGCGGGACAGGGGATGGCTACACCTTC,CASRGTGDGYTF
NA,TRBJ2-1,TRBV15,15,once,TGTGCCACCTCGTTAGAGGGTGGGCCCTACAATGAGCAGTTCTTC,CATSLEGGPYNEQFF
TRBD2,TRBJ2-6,TRBV28,16,NA,TGTGCCAGCCTACCCTCGGGGGGATCTGGGGCCAACGTCCTGACTTTC,CASLPSGGSGANVLTF
NA,TRBJ1-6,TRBV30,15,NA,TGTGCCTGGAGTGTACACACAGCTAATAATTCACCCCTCCACTTT,CAWSVHTANNSPLHF
NA,TRBJ1-2,TRBV12-3/TRBV12-4,12,few,TGTGCCAGCAGGGTAGGGCCTTATGGCTACACCTTC,CASRVGPYGYTF
TRBD1,TRBJ1-6,TRBV29-1,13,few,TGCAGCGCCCACACAGGGGGTAATTCACCCCTCCACTTT,CSAHTGGNSPLHF
TRBD1,TRBJ2-1,TRBV18,20,few,TGTGCCAGCTCACCGTCGGGACAGGTCGTCCGTAAGAGCTCCTACAATGAGCAGTTCTTC,CASSPSGQVVRKSSYNEQFF
TRBD2,TRBJ2-3,TRBV20-1,13,NA,TGCAGTGCTAGAGTAGCGGGGGCAGATACGCAGTATTTT,CSARVAGADTQYF
NA,TRBJ1-6,TRBV20-1,15,NA,TGCAGTGCTAGAGATTCTGGGGGCGGCGGTTCACCCCTCCACTTT,CSARDSGGGGSPLHF
NA,TRBJ1-4,TRBV9,15,NA,TGTGCCAGCAGCATCTCAGGAGCAACTAATGAAAAACTGTTTTTT,CASSISGATNEKLFF
NA,TRBJ1-1,TRBV7-2,21,NA,TGTGCCAGCAGCTTACCCCCCATAGGCAGAGGGTGGTCGGTCAAGAACACTGAAGCTTTCTTT,CASSLPPIGRGWSVKNTEAFF
NA,TRBJ1-4,TRBV6-5,16,NA,TGTGCCAGCAGTTACGGGCGGGGCATAACAGACGAAAAACTGTTTTTT,CASSYGRGITDEKLFF
NA,TRBJ1-5,TRBV14,13,NA,TGTGCCAGCAGCCAAGGTTGGGGTCAGCCCCAGCATTTT,CASSQGWGQPQHF
TRBD1,TRBJ1-2,TRBV6-5,12,many,TGTGCCAGCAGTAGGACAGGGGATGGCTACACCTTC,CASSRTGDGYTF
NA,TRBJ1-1,TRBV5-1,14,few,TGCGCCAGCAGCGGACTGGAAAAGAACACTGAAGCTTTCTTT,CASSGLEKNTEAFF
NA,TRBJ2-1,TRBV9,17,NA,TGTGCCAGCAACTCAAGGTGGGGCCCGAGCTCCTACAATGAGCAGTTCTTC,CASNSRWGPSSYNEQFF
NA,TRBJ2-5,TRBV27,12,NA,TGTGCCAGCAGTTCACCCCTAAAGGAGCAGTACTTC,CASSSPLKEQYF
NA,TRBJ2-3,TRBV20-1,14,NA,TGCAGTGCTAGAGCCCTAGCTGGCACAGATACGCAGTATTTT,CSARALAGTDTQYF